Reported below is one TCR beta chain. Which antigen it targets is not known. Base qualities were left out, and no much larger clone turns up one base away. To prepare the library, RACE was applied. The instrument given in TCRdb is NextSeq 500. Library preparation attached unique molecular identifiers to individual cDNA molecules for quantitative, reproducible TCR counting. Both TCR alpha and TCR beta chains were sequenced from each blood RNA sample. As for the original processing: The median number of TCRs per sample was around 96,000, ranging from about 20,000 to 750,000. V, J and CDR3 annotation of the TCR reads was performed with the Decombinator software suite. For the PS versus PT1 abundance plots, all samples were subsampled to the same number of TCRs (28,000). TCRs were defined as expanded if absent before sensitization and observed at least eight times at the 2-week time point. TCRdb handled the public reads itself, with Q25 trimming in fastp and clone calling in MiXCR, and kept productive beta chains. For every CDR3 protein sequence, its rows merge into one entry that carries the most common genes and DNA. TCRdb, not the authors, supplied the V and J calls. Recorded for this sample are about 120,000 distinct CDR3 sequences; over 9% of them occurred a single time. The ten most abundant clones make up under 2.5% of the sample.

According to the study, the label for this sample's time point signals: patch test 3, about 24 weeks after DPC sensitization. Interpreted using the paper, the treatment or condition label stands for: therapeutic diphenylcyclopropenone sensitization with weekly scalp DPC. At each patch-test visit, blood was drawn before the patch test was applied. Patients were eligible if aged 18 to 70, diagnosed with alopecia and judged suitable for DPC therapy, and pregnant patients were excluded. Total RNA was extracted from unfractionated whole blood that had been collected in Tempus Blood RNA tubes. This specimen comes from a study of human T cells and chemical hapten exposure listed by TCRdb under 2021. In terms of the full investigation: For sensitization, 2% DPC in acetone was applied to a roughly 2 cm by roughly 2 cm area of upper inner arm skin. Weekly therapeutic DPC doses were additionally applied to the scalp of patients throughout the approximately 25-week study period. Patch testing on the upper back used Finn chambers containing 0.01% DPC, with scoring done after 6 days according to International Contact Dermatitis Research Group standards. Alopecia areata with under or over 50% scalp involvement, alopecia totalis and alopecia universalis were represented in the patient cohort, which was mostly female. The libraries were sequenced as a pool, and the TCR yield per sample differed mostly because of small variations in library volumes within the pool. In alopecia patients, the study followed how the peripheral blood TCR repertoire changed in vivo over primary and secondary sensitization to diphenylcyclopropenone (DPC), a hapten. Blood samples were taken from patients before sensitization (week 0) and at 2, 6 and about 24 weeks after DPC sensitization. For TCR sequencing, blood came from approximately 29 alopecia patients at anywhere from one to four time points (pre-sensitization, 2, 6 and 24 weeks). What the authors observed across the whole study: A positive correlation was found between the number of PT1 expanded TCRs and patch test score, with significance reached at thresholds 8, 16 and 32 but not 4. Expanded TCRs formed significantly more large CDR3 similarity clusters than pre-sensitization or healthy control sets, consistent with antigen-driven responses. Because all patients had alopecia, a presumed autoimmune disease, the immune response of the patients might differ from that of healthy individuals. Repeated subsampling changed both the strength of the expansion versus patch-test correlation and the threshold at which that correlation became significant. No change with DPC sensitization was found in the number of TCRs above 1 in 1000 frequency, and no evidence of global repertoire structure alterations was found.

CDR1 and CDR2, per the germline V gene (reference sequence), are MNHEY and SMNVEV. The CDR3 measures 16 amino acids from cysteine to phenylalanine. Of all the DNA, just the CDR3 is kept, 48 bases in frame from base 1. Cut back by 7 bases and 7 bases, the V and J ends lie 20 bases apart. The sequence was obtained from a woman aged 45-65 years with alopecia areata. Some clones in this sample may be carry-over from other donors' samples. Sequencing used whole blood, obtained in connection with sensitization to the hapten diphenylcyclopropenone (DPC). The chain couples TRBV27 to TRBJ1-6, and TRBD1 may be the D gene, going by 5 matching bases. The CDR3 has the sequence CASNSRSGTANSPLHF. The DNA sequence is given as TGTGCCAGCAACTCAAGATCCGGGACCGCGAATTCACCCCTCCACTTT.